The source of this T cell receptor (beta chain) is a study of shared clonotypes between healthy human individuals. The V segment lost 5 bases and the J segment 3 bases; nucleotides outside the gene matches: 6. From germline, CDR1 is MNHNS and CDR2 SASEGT. The length of the CDR3 is 14 residues. Worth noting for this clone: Its matching antigen is unknown.

Original processing notes: ImmunoSEQ gave junction-only sequences without quality scores, so filtering differed. Profiled with immunoSEQ multiplex PCR; TCRdb holds only in-frame clones, not every one. For V, J and clone size, that table is used; D and trimming come from the DNA. In the table there are more than 850,000 clones, more than 75% of which are singletons. General study results and limits: Against clonotypes common to all four donors, non-shared ones had lower generation probabilities.

The gene calls are TRBV6-1 and TRBJ2-7, with 8 bases fitting TRBD2. This clonotype was obtained from a man younger than 30 in good health. Some clones in this sample may be carry-over from other donors' samples. The specimen was memory CD4+ T cells from PBMCs. The subset denotes: CD45RA-negative fraction. The CDR3 nucleotides read TGTGCCAGCAGTCGCCAGGGACTAGGCTACGAGCAGTACTTC. It translates to CASSRQGLGYEQYF.